The 21 T cell receptor beta chains below come from one sample, sequenced in a study of CD8 T cells in ankylosing spondylitis. TCRdb recomputed calls from the 5' RACE reads with MiXCR, one row per CDR3 protein. Seen here are about 210,000 distinct CDR3 sequences, under 8.5% observed once, and the top ten hold 4.8%. Sequenced sample: blood, either unsorted or a sorted T cell fraction (not recorded which). These receptors came from a female donor with ankylosing spondylitis or in good health (not recorded which).

This clonotype has more than one count but fewer than ten. V and J are TRBV6-2 or TRBV6-3 and TRBJ2-3, with unresolved D. This CDR3 comprises 15 residues. V was pared by 6 bases and J by 3 bases, with 16 bases between. The germline V gene has CDR1 MNHEY and CDR2 SVGEGT. The CDR3 is CASSLLRGGTDTQYF. The CDR3 region has the DNA TGTGCCAGCAGCCTCCTCCGAGGTGGGACAGATACGCAGTATTTT.

Only a few counts were recorded for this clonotype. The chain is built from TRBV11-1 and TRBJ2-3; unclear D gene. The CDR3 is 17 amino acids. V was pared by 2 bases and J by 3 bases, with 18 bases between. Germline CDR1 reads SGHAT; CDR2 reads FQDESV (reference sequence). CDR3 in amino acids: CASSLLGYRILTDTQYF. The DNA of the CDR3 is TGTGCCAGCAGCTTACTTGGCTACCGAATATTGACAGATACGCAGTATTTT.

This clonotype has a count of ten or more. The rearrangement links TRBV6-1 to TRBJ2-7; 7 bases fit TRBD1. V lost 6 bases to trimming and J lost 1 base; unmatched junction nucleotides: 6. The CDR3 runs 14 residues. CDR1 MNHNS and CDR2 SASEGT come from the germline V gene. The CDR3 DNA reads as TGTGCCAGCAGCCACCGACAGGGTTCCTACGAGCAGTACTTC. Encoded protein: CASSHRQGSYEQYF.

This clonotype was picked up many times. Here the CDR3 DNA reads TGCGCCAGCAGCCAAGATTACGGGAACACTGAAGCTTTCTTT. Amino acids: CASSQDYGNTEAFF. The rearrangement links TRBV4-3 to TRBJ1-1; D gene ambiguous. Germline loops: CDR1 LGHNA, CDR2 YSLEER. There are 14 residues in the CDR3. V was shortened by 0 bases and J by 1 base, with 6 bases between the two germline ends.

The sample holds many counts of this clonotype. V usage is TRBV7-9 and J usage is TRBJ2-1, with TRBD2 matching 7 bases. The CDR3 length is 15 residues. V dropped 5 bases and J dropped 5; count of bases not matched to a gene: 9. CDR1 SEHNR and CDR2 FQNEAQ come from the germline V gene (reference sequence). This CDR3 reads CASSRILAAHNEQFF. The DNA for the CDR3 is TGTGCCAGCAGCCGAATCCTAGCGGCCCACAATGAGCAGTTCTTC.

This clonotype was seen ten or more times. The chain uses TRBV5-1 and TRBJ1-2; 8 bases fit TRBD1. V trimming: 4 bases; J trimming: 4 bases; junction bases outside the gene matches: 6. Germline CDR1 SGHRS, CDR2 YFSETQ. The CDR3 is 14 amino acids. DNA for the CDR3: TGCGCCAGCAGCCTAGGGACAGGCGGCTATGGCTACACCTTC. Its protein product is CASSLGTGGYGYTF.

This clonotype was counted between two and nine times. The chain combines TRBV18 with TRBJ2-5; D is unclear. V was pared by 3 bases and J by 1 base, with 6 bases between. CDR1 is KGHSH and CDR2 is LQKENI in the germline V gene. CDR3 size: 13 residues. The CDR3 reads CASSPAVQETQYF. The CDR3, as DNA: TGTGCCAGCTCACCGGCAGTCCAAGAGACCCAGTACTTC.

This clonotype came up many times. The chain links TRBV27 to TRBJ2-1; 13 bases match TRBD2. This CDR3 comprises 13 residues. With 5 bases clipped from V and 11 bases from J, the junction kept 3 bases outside the gene matches. CDR1 is MNHEY and CDR2 is SMNVEV in the germline V gene (reference sequence). CDR3 in DNA: TGTGCCAGCAGTCGGACTAGCGGGAGTAAGCAGTTCTTC. Translated, it gives CASSRTSGSKQFF.

There are many counts of this clonotype. The chain has TRBV27 and TRBJ2-1; 9 positions agree with TRBD2. CDR1 is MNHEY and CDR2 is SMNVEV in the germline V gene (reference sequence). The CDR3 is 15 amino acids. After removal of 3 bases from V and 3 bases from J, the junction contained 3 bases not matched to a gene. The CDR3 DNA sequence: TGTGCCAGCAGTTTTGATAGCGGGGGCTACAATGAGCAGTTCTTC. Its protein is CASSFDSGGYNEQFF.

The gene calls are TRBV7-2 and TRBJ2-5; either TRBD1 or TRBD2 may supply D (5 bases each). Trimming removed 5 bases at V and 5 bases at J, with 15 bases between. The CDR3 contains 14 residues. Germline assignment: CDR1 SGHTA and CDR2 FQGNSA. The DNA for the CDR3 is TGTGCCAGCAGCCCCACGAGGGGTAGGGAGACCCAGTACTTC. Protein sequence: CASSPTRGRETQYF.

Ten or more counts support this clonotype. The chain has TRBV20-1 and TRBJ2-7; 15 bases fit TRBD2. Germline V gene data show CDR1 as DFQATT and CDR2 as SNEGSKA (reference sequence). The J segment lost 4 bases and the V segment lost 5 bases, leaving 6 bases of the junction unmatched. The CDR3 runs 15 residues. This CDR3 reads CSAPGLAGGHYEQYF. The CDR3, as DNA: TGCAGTGCTCCCGGACTAGCGGGAGGGCATTACGAGCAGTACTTC.

This clonotype was observed at least ten times. The rearrangement links TRBV20-1 to TRBJ2-5; D gene unclear. Trimming pared 6 bases from V and 5 bases from J, leaving 10 bases between. This CDR3 has 11 amino acids. Germline lookup yields CDR1 DFQATT and CDR2 SNEGSKA (reference sequence). DNA of the CDR3: TGCAGTGCGCAAACGACGGAGACCCAGTACTTC. This translates into CSAQTTETQYF.

This clonotype appeared many times. The chain employs TRBV7-8 and TRBJ1-5; no clear D. The CDR3 covers 15 residues. Trimming took off 5 bases at V and 0 bases at J, with 11 bases between the two ends. CDR1 SGHVS and CDR2 FQNEAQ come from the germline V gene. The CDR3 region has the DNA TGTGCCAGCAGCCGCGAGGGATTTAGCAATCAGCCCCAGCATTTT. This sequence encodes CASSREGFSNQPQHF.

The table lists this clonotype with many counts. The chain combines TRBV6-1 with TRBJ2-2; 10 bases line up with TRBD2. V was pared by 6 bases and J by 1 base, with 2 bases of the junction left unmatched. The CDR3 has 15 residues. Germline lookup yields CDR1 MNHNS and CDR2 SASEGT. The CDR3 spells CASRVAGGNTGELFF. The CDR3 DNA reads as TGTGCCAGCAGAGTAGCGGGGGGGAACACCGGGGAGCTGTTTTTT.

The chain couples TRBV4-1 to TRBJ2-5; 10 bases map to TRBD1. The length of the CDR3 is 15 residues. V trimming: 4 bases; J trimming: 5 bases; junction bases outside the gene matches: 7. CDR1 and CDR2 (germline): MGHRA, YSYEKL. Written as DNA, the CDR3 is TGCGCCAGCAGCCTCCGGGACAGGGGTAGTGAGACCCAGTACTTC. This gives the protein CASSLRDRGSETQYF.

This clonotype has a count of ten or more. The chain links TRBV5-6 to TRBJ2-2; 7 bases are shared with TRBD1. Looked up from germline, CDR1 is SGHDT and CDR2 is YYEEEE. This CDR3 has 15 amino acids. Trimming cost V 5 bases and J 4 bases; bases outside gene matches: 8. Here the CDR3 DNA reads TGTGCCAGCAGTCCCGGGACAGTGTTCACCGGGGAGCTGTTTTTT. Amino acids: CASSPGTVFTGELFF.

This clonotype was seen many times. The genes are TRBV7-3 and TRBJ2-7; D not resolved. There are 13 residues in the CDR3. The germline V gene has CDR1 SGHTA and CDR2 FQGTGA. Trimming removed 4 bases from V and 5 bases from J, with 12 bases in between. CDR3 in amino acids: CASSSQPLDEQYF. CDR3 nucleotides: TGTGCCAGCAGCTCCCAGCCCTTGGACGAGCAGTACTTC.

There are many counts of this clonotype. The genes are TRBV20-1 and TRBJ2-1; maybe TRBD2 (5 bases). The CDR3 length is 14 residues. Germline CDR1 DFQATT, CDR2 SNEGSKA (reference sequence). Trimming shortened V by 5 bases and J by 0 bases, and 11 bases separated the two germline ends. DNA for the CDR3: TGCAGTGCTCCGGACTCCCGCTCCTACAATGAGCAGTTCTTC. Translating gives CSAPDSRSYNEQFF.

This clonotype appeared many times. The chain recombines TRBV20-1 with TRBJ2-1; 8 nucleotides line up with TRBD2. This CDR3 comprises 16 residues. CDR1 is DFQATT and CDR2 is SNEGSKA in the germline V gene (reference sequence). V trimming: 3 bases; J trimming: 5 bases; junction bases outside the gene matches: 12. CDR3 residues: CSARSLGLAGDNEQFF. The CDR3 DNA is TGCAGTGCTAGGTCTTTAGGGCTAGCGGGTGACAATGAGCAGTTCTTC.

This clonotype was seen a handful of times. The chain links TRBV14 to TRBJ1-6, with D maybe TRBD1 (5 bases). The ends were cut back, 3 bases at V and 0 bases at J, with 12 bases in the middle. Looked up from germline, CDR1 is SGHDN and CDR2 is FVKESK. CDR3 length equals 17 residues. The CDR3 region is CASSHRGGHSYNSPLHF. In DNA form, the CDR3 reads TGTGCCAGCAGCCATAGGGGCGGCCACTCCTATAATTCACCCCTCCACTTT.

This clonotype was seen at least ten times. The chain joins TRBV12-3 or TRBV12-4 to TRBJ2-1, with D perhaps TRBD2 (6 bases). Trimming pared 7 bases from V and 8 bases from J, leaving 18 bases between. The CDR3 has 14 amino acids. In DNA, the CDR3 is TGTGCCAGCACCCCCCCGGGACTCCGACATGAGCAGTTCTTC. This sequence encodes CASTPPGLRHEQFF.